A selection of T cell receptor beta chains follows, all from one sample in a study of shared clonotypes between healthy human individuals. Data came from immunoSEQ multiplex PCR; TCRdb stores just in-frame clones and leaves some out. Among millions of clones listed, just over 90% were seen once. Sample: naive CD4+ T cells sorted from blood. These receptors were taken from a man younger than 35 in good health. Each CDR3 is given with its conserved first and last residue. The D gene is left open where the match is weak. Some rows have no size entry. The others give once, few or many, or a class for an expanded clone.

v_gene	abundance	j_gene	d_gene	CDR3nt	CDR3aa
TRBV6-4	once	TRBJ1-3	.	TGTGCCAGCAGGGACTTGTCAATAAACACCATATATTTT	CASRDLSINTIYF
TRBV18	.	TRBJ2-1	TRBD2	TGTGCCAGCTCCCCTACTAGCGGGAGGGCTAGGGAGCAGTTCTTC	CASSPTSGRAREQFF
TRBV7-9	.	TRBJ2-3	.	TGTGCCAGCAGCCTACAAGATACGCAGTATTTT	CASSLQDTQYF
TRBV28	.	TRBJ1-1	.	TGTGCCAGCAGGACAACGAACACTGAAGCTTTCTTT	CASRTTNTEAFF
TRBV18	.	TRBJ2-3	TRBD2	TGTGCCAGCTCACCGTCTAGCGGGGGGGCAGATACGCAGTATTTT	CASSPSSGGADTQYF
TRBV11-2	.	TRBJ2-5	TRBD1	TGTGCCAGCAGCTCACAGGGGGCGATCCAAGAGACCCAGTACTTC	CASSSQGAIQETQYF
TRBV18	.	TRBJ2-5	.	TGTGCCAGCTCACAACGGGGTGGGGAGACCCAGTACTTC	CASSQRGGETQYF
TRBV4-1	.	TRBJ2-7	TRBD1	TGCGCCAGCAGCCAAGAAGGGGGCCCCTACGAGCAGTACTTC	CASSQEGGPYEQYF
TRBV9	.	TRBJ2-3	TRBD2	TGTGCCAGCAGCACAAGCGGGGGCACAGATACGCAGTATTTT	CASSTSGGTDTQYF
TRBV6-4	.	TRBJ1-2	TRBD1	TGTGCCAGCAGTGACCAACCGGGACAGCAACCGGGTGGCTACACCTTC	CASSDQPGQQPGGYTF
TRBV28	few	TRBJ1-2	TRBD1	TGTGCCAGCAGTTCCCAAGGGGGCTGGGACTATGGCTACACCTTC	CASSSQGGWDYGYTF
TRBV5-1	.	TRBJ2-7	.	TGCGCCAGCAGCTTGCAGCCCGAGGCCTACGAGCAGTACTTC	CASSLQPEAYEQYF
TRBV10-3	.	TRBJ1-2	.	TGTGCCATCAGTGCGGGGGGGGCTGGCTACACCTTC	CAISAGGAGYTF
TRBV4-3	.	TRBJ1-2	.	TGCGCCAGCAGCCAAGATAGGGGTAATGGGGCTGTTGGCTACACCTTC	CASSQDRGNGAVGYTF
TRBV9	.	TRBJ2-6	TRBD1	TGTGCCAGCAGCGTAGGACAGGGGATGGTTGGGGCCAACGTCCTGACTTTC	CASSVGQGMVGANVLTF
TRBV14	.	TRBJ1-1	TRBD1	TGTGCCAGCAGTGTTAGGGGGCTAAAGCCCTTTGAAGCTTTCTTT	CASSVRGLKPFEAFF
TRBV6-5	.	TRBJ2-5	TRBD1	TGTGCCAGCAGTTACCGACAGGGGGCATGGGAGACCCAGTACTTC	CASSYRQGAWETQYF
TRBV19	.	TRBJ1-2	TRBD1	TGTGCCAGTAAAACAGGGGGCGACTATGGCTACACCTTC	CASKTGGDYGYTF
TRBV15	.	TRBJ2-1	TRBD1	TGTGCCACCAGCAGAGTCGGGACAGGGCATCCCTACAATGAGCAGTTCTTC	CATSRVGTGHPYNEQFF
TRBV5-1	once	TRBJ2-2	TRBD1	TGCGCCAGCAGTCGGACAGGGGGCACCGGGGAGCTGTTTTTT	CASSRTGGTGELFF
TRBV11-2	.	TRBJ2-1	.	TGTGCCAGCAGCTTAGGGAACAGGGTTGATGAGCAGTTCTTC	CASSLGNRVDEQFF
TRBV9	.	TRBJ2-3	TRBD2	TGTGCCAGCAGCGTAGGGACTAGCGTAGATACGCAGTATTTT	CASSVGTSVDTQYF
TRBV19	once	TRBJ1-5	TRBD1	TGTGCCAGTAGGACGACAGGGATTAGCAATCAGCCCCAGCATTTT	CASRTTGISNQPQHF
TRBV18	.	TRBJ2-7	.	TGTGCCAGCTCACTGGCCGGGACTTCTATCTACGAGCAGTACTTC	CASSLAGTSIYEQYF
TRBV7-2	.	TRBJ2-7	.	TGTGCCAGCAGCCTTACCGGGACCCAGGCCTACGAGCAGTACTTC	CASSLTGTQAYEQYF